This T cell receptor (beta chain) emerged from a study of immune heterogeneity within non-small cell lung tumors. By share of the sample, this clonotype is medium-sized (0.01 to 0.1%). Template material comprised bulk tumor genomic DNA at 600 ng per sample. Collection of several biopsies per primary tumor, spaced far apart, took place during surgery. Enrolled patients presented with newly diagnosed, previously untreated non-small cell lung cancer and underwent curative surgery. Germline V gene lookup returns CDR1 SGHTS and CDR2 YDEGEE. The CDR3 contains 11 residues. Trimming pared 4 bases from V and 5 bases from J, leaving 6 bases between. Amplification of the TCR beta CDR3 was achieved through multiplex PCR with 32 V and 13 J primers. One entry per CDR3 protein, called by TCRdb with MiXCR from the multiplex PCR reads. The sample contains 15,000 or so distinct CDR3 sequences, 25% to 35% of which appear only once.

Material for sequencing was lung tumor tissue. This receptor was taken from a man in his forties or fifties with non-small cell lung cancer. V and J are TRBV5-8 and TRBJ1-2; D is unclear. The CDR3 DNA follows: TGTGCCAGCAGCCCCACGTATGGCTACACCTTC. Its translation: CASSPTYGYTF. The full variable domain, its missing parts supplied by reference TRBV5-8 and TRBJ1-2, is EAGVTQSPTHLIKTRGQQATLRCSPISGHTSVYWYQQALGLGLQFLLWYDEGEERNRGNFPPRFSGRQFPNYSSELNVNALELEDSALYLCASSPTYGYTFGSGTRLTVV.